This section outlines one T cell receptor beta chain sequence together with its context. The antigen remains unidentified. The assay was immunoSEQ multiplex PCR, and TCRdb's table has in-frame clones only and misses some. The sample shows tens of thousands of clones, more than 75% of them seen only once. The data were obtained in a study of OX40 agonist ivuxolimab in advanced cancers. Study-level information: Every patient in dose escalation had hepatocellular carcinoma, melanoma, renal cell or head and neck cancer. Three patients showed partial responses: one hepatocellular carcinoma and two cutaneous melanoma cases.

Findings and caveats of the study: Antigen specificity remained undetermined for the expanded peripheral T cells.

The sequences come from CD4+ or CD8+ T cells sorted from blood, collected in a trial of the OX40 agonist ivuxolimab. This receptor was obtained from an adult with an advanced solid tumor such as melanoma, head and neck, liver or kidney cancer.

This CDR3 reads CASSPEGDLNTEAFF. DNA of the CDR3: TGTGCCAGTAGTCCCGAAGGGGATTTGAACACTGAAGCTTTCTTT. The chain is built from TRBV19 and TRBJ1-1, with D perhaps TRBD1 (5 bases). V was shortened by 5 bases and J by 0 bases, with 13 bases between the two germline ends. Per the germline V gene, CDR1 is LNHDA and CDR2 is SQIVND (reference sequence). The CDR3 is made up of 15 amino acids.